Presented here are 26 T cell receptor beta chains from one specimen sequenced in a study of blood T cell repertoires in COVID-19. Some clones are missing from TCRdb's copy, which holds only in-frame ones; the method was immunoSEQ multiplex PCR. The sample has 160,000 or so clones; about four fifths are singletons. Sequencing input: peripheral blood. All receptors come from a woman of 80 years or more with acute or convalescent COVID-19.

The table lists this clone with a count of one. In DNA, the CDR3 is TGTGCCTGGAATGGGGGCGGTGGCCAGCCCCAGCATTTT. The encoded protein is CAWNGGGGQPQHF. The chain carries TRBV30 and TRBJ1-5; a weak D match, TRBD1 (6 bases). Trimming left V 4 bases short and J 7 bases short, with 14 bases between. In germline, CDR1 is GTSNPN, CDR2 SVGIG (reference sequence). The CDR3 runs 13 residues.

This sequence joins TRBV30 and TRBJ2-6, with TRBD1 matching over 7 bases. V was clipped by 3 bases and J by 2 bases; unmatched bases: 1. The CDR3 covers 14 residues. The germline V gene encodes CDR1 GTSNPN and CDR2 SVGIG (reference sequence). This chain's CDR3 is CAWRGGPGANVLTF. CDR3 coding DNA: TGTGCCTGGAGAGGGGGCCCTGGGGCCAACGTCCTGACTTTC.

V gene TRBV7-9 combines with J gene TRBJ2-7; D not certain. The V end lost 1 base, the J end lost 4 bases, and 5 bases lay between the germline ends. This CDR3 comprises 12 residues. In germline, CDR1 is SEHNR, CDR2 FQNEAQ (reference sequence). Here the CDR3 reads CASSLVSYEQYF. The CDR3 DNA follows: TGTGCCAGCAGCTTAGTCAGTTACGAGCAGTACTTC. Full variable domain (remainder filled in from reference TRBV7-9 and TRBJ2-7): DTGVSQNPRHKITKRGQNVTFRCDPISEHNRLYWYRQTLGQGPEFLTYFQNEAQLEKSRLLSDRFSAERPKGSFSTLEIQRTEQGDSAMYLCASSLVSYEQYFGPGTRLTVT.

Only a few counts were recorded for this clone. The chain is built from TRBV4-1 and TRBJ2-2; 14 nucleotides agree with TRBD2. Germline V lookup: CDR1 MGHRA, CDR2 YSYEKL. V lost 3 bases and J lost 5; bases outside the gene matches: 5. The CDR3 contains 17 residues. The CDR3 sequence is CASSHAGLAGVTGELFF. The CDR3 coding sequence is TGCGCCAGCAGCCATGCGGGACTAGCGGGAGTTACCGGGGAGCTGTTTTTT.

In this sample, this clone turned up once. The rearrangement uses TRBV19 and TRBJ1-2, with 8 nucleotides matching TRBD1. Germline V gives CDR1 LNHDA, CDR2 SQIVND (reference sequence). The CDR3 is 15 amino acids. The trim removed 3 bases at V and 0 bases at J, leaving 3 bases unmatched. CDR3 in amino acids: CASSMGDRSNYGYTF. In nucleotides, the CDR3 is TGTGCCAGTAGTATGGGGGACAGGTCTAACTATGGCTACACCTTC.

The chain joins TRBV5-1 to TRBJ1-1; 9 bases line up with TRBD1. J was trimmed by 6 bases and V by 2 bases; bases with no gene match: 5. There are 14 residues in the CDR3. From germline, CDR1 is SGHRS and CDR2 YFSETQ. The CDR3 region is CASSLQGASPEAFF. The CDR3 DNA reads TGCGCCAGCAGCTTACAGGGGGCGAGCCCTGAAGCTTTCTTT.

This chain links TRBV7-8 with TRBJ2-1; 8 nucleotides match TRBD2. There are 17 residues in the CDR3. The ends lost 1 base at V and 11 bases at J; junction bases unmatched: 16. CDR1 and CDR2 from the germline V gene are SGHVS and FQNEAQ. CDR3: CASSLVGGSGLAEKQFF. The CDR3 nucleotides are TGTGCCAGCAGCTTAGTGGGAGGGAGCGGACTAGCCGAAAAGCAGTTCTTC.

V gene TRBV2 combines with J gene TRBJ1-1; D not certain. The CDR3 length is 11 residues. Germline V lookup: CDR1 SNHLY, CDR2 FYNNEI. With 5 bases removed from V and 8 bases from J, the gap between germline ends came to 9 bases. This CDR3 reads CASSRELEAFF. The DNA of the CDR3 is TGTGCCAGCAGTAGAGAATTAGAAGCTTTCTTT.

The chain couples TRBV5-6 to TRBJ1-2; TRBD1 is a possible D gene (6 bases). Germline V gives CDR1 SGHDT, CDR2 YYEEEE. The CDR3 loop spans 15 amino acids. Trimming left V 0 bases short and J 4 bases short, with 13 bases between. CDR3 residues: CASSLGTGQLYGYTF. The CDR3 DNA is TGTGCCAGCAGCTTGGGGACTGGACAGCTCTATGGCTACACCTTC.

The rearrangement uses TRBV15 and TRBJ1-1; the D is unclear. V was cut by 1 base and J by 1 base, with 10 bases left in between. Germline V gene data show CDR1 as LNHNV and CDR2 as YYDKDF (reference sequence). The CDR3 consists of 15 residues. This CDR3 is CATSRAGAANTEAFF. The CDR3 coding sequence is TGTGCCACCAGCAGAGCCGGTGCGGCGAACACTGAAGCTTTCTTT. Supplemented by reference TRBV15 and TRBJ1-1, the full variable domain reads DAMVIQNPRYQVTQFGKPVTLSCSQTLNHNVMYWYQQKSSQAPKLLFHYYDKDFNNEADTPDNFQSRRPNTSFCFLDIRSPGLGDTAMYLCATSRAGAANTEAFFGQGTRLTVV.

This chain connects TRBV28 to TRBJ1-6; D is possibly TRBD1 (5 bases). Germline V gene lookup returns CDR1 MDHEN and CDR2 SYDVKM. The CDR3 sequence is 16 residues long. Between the trimmed V and J ends, which lost 7 bases and 4 bases, there was a span of 17 bases. CDR3 bases: TGTGCCAGCAACCTCCAGGGTGTACCTTATAATTCACCCCTCCACTTT. It translates to CASNLQGVPYNSPLHF.

This clone appeared a few times. The V and J genes are TRBV19 and TRBJ1-5, with D maybe TRBD1 (5 bases). The CDR3 consists of 14 residues. Trimming removed 3 bases at V and 1 base at J, with 7 bases between. CDR1 LNHDA and CDR2 SQIVND come from the germline V gene (reference sequence). The CDR3 DNA sequence: TGTGCCAGTAGTATGGGGGGAAGCAATCAGCCCCAGCATTTT. Residues: CASSMGGSNQPQHF.

J is TRBJ1-3 and V is TRBV18; maybe TRBD1 (6 bases). The CDR3 length is 14 residues. Trimming left V 2 bases short and J 4 bases short, with 9 bases between. Germline V CDR1 and CDR2: KGHSH, LQKENI. CDR3 sequence reads: CASSPAGAGNTIYF. CDR3 bases: TGTGCCAGCTCACCAGCAGGGGCCGGAAACACCATATATTTT.

The chain uses TRBV5-1 and TRBJ1-2, with TRBD1 matching over 7 bases. The CDR3 has 14 residues. The V gene's germline CDR1 is SGHRS and CDR2 YFSETQ. Trimming at V came to 4 bases and at J to 3 bases, leaving 6 bases not matched to a gene. CDR3 amino acids: CASSPSTGDYGYTF. In DNA, the CDR3 is TGCGCCAGCAGCCCCTCAACAGGGGACTATGGCTACACCTTC.

The CDR3 region has the DNA TGTGCCAGCAGCCCGACAGGGGCGGTGGCTAACTATGGCTACACCTTC. Translation gives CASSPTGAVANYGYTF. This sequence joins TRBV5-6 and TRBJ1-2; 8 bases match TRBD1. The CDR3 length is 16 residues. The junction had 8 bases not matched to a gene; V was cut back by 4 bases and J by 0 bases. Germline CDR1 SGHDT, CDR2 YYEEEE.

The rearrangement joins TRBV5-1 to TRBJ2-1; possibly TRBD2 for D (5 bases). Deletions cut 5 bases from V and 5 bases from J, with 8 bases between. The CDR3 length is 12 residues. Germline CDR1 and CDR2: SGHRS and YFSETQ. CDR3 in amino acids: CASRDSDNEQFF. CDR3 nucleotides: TGCGCCAGCAGGGATAGCGACAATGAGCAGTTCTTC.

The chain employs TRBV5-8 and TRBJ2-1, with no clear D. Trimming cost V 9 bases and J 0 bases, with 13 bases left between them. Germline lookup yields CDR1 SGHTS and CDR2 YDEGEE. This CDR3 is 14 amino acids long. CDR3 in amino acids: CATYQAGSYNEQFF. CDR3 nucleotides: TGTGCCACGTACCAGGCAGGCTCCTACAATGAGCAGTTCTTC. The whole variable domain, filled in from reference TRBV5-8 and TRBJ2-1, reads EAGVTQSPTHLIKTRGQQATLRCSPISGHTSVYWYQQALGLGLQFLLWYDEGEERNRGNFPPRFSGRQFPNYSSELNVNALELEDSALYLCATYQAGSYNEQFFGPGTRLTVL.

V usage is TRBV28 and J usage is TRBJ1-6, with D possibly being TRBD1 (5 bases). Germline CDR1 and CDR2: MDHEN and SYDVKM. V gave up 3 bases and J gave up 9 bases, with 6 bases separating them. CDR3 length: 12 residues. CDR3 protein: CASSFRGSPLHF. In DNA form, the CDR3 reads TGTGCCAGCAGTTTTAGGGGTTCACCCCTCCACTTT.

This rearrangement joins TRBV28 to TRBJ2-7; D might be TRBD1 (6 bases). This CDR3 contains 12 residues. Trimming pared 6 bases from V and 2 bases from J, leaving 8 bases between. Germline V gives CDR1 MDHEN, CDR2 SYDVKM. The DNA of the CDR3 is TGTGCCAGCAGCACAGGGCCCTACGAGCAGTACTTC. Translating it yields CASSTGPYEQYF. The variable domain in full, completed from reference TRBV28 and TRBJ2-7, reads DVKVTQSSRYLVKRTGEKVFLECVQDMDHENMFWYRQDPGLGLRLIYFSYDVKMKEKGDIPEGYSVSREKKERFSLILESASTNQTSMYLCASSTGPYEQYFGPGTRLTVT.

This chain uses TRBV12-3 or TRBV12-4 with TRBJ2-3; no clear D. This CDR3 has 13 residues. V shed 6 bases and J shed 6 bases, with 13 bases lying between them. In nucleotides, the CDR3 is TGTGCCAGCAGCCTTCAGGTCCGGGATACGCAGTATTTT. It translates to CASSLQVRDTQYF.

The table lists this clone with a few counts. V usage is TRBV7-9 and J usage is TRBJ1-5; TRBD1 aligns across 8 bases. Germline values: CDR1 SEHNR, CDR2 FQNEAQ (reference sequence). CDR3 size: 14 residues. Trimming took 6 bases from V and 4 from J; bases not matched to a gene: 5. For the CDR3, the DNA is TGTGCCAGCAGTCTGACAGGGGCGAATCAGCCCCAGCATTTT. Translation: CASSLTGANQPQHF.

The rearrangement uses TRBV6-5 and TRBJ2-1; D gene unclear. Germline lookup yields CDR1 MNHEY and CDR2 SVGAGI. The CDR3 length is 15 residues. V dropped 0 bases and J dropped 0 bases, with 6 bases sitting between them. CDR3 region: CASSYSSPSYNEQFF. For the CDR3, the DNA is TGTGCCAGCAGTTACTCGAGTCCCTCCTACAATGAGCAGTTCTTC.

The V gene is TRBV4-1, the J gene TRBJ1-5; weak D call: TRBD1 (6 bases). Trimming cost V 0 bases and J 6 bases, with 15 bases left between them. This CDR3 comprises 16 residues. Per the germline V gene, CDR1 is MGHRA and CDR2 is YSYEKL. The CDR3 region has the DNA TGCGCCAGCAGCCAAGATCGGACAGCCGCCCCTCAGCCCCAGCATTTT. Its translation: CASSQDRTAAPQPQHF.

This clone occurred a few times. This chain links TRBV30 with TRBJ2-7; perhaps TRBD2 as D (5 bases). The CDR3 is 15 amino acids. The V and J ends lost 4 bases and 7 bases respectively, with 23 bases between them. Germline V gene sequence: CDR1 GTSNPN, CDR2 SVGIG (reference sequence). CDR3 nucleotides: TGTGCCTGGAATCGGATAGAGTTAAACAGAGGGGAGCAGTACTTC. Protein sequence: CAWNRIELNRGEQYF.

The table lists this clone with a few counts. This chain uses TRBV6-5 with TRBJ1-2; maybe TRBD1 (5 bases). The V end was cut by 9 bases, the J end by 3 bases, with 11 bases between. The CDR3 is made up of 12 amino acids. Per the germline V gene, CDR1 is MNHEY and CDR2 is SVGAGI. The CDR3 nucleotides read TGTGCCAGTTTCAGGGTAGACTATGGCTACACCTTC. It is translated as CASFRVDYGYTF.

The chain recombines TRBV7-3 with TRBJ2-2, with D tentatively TRBD2 (5 bases). Germline V gene lookup returns CDR1 SGHTA and CDR2 FQGTGA. The CDR3 runs 14 residues. Trimming stripped 2 bases from V and 4 bases from J, with 8 bases between. The CDR3 loop is CASSLQEGTGELFF. CDR3 DNA sequence: TGTGCCAGCAGCTTACAAGAGGGCACCGGGGAGCTGTTTTTT.